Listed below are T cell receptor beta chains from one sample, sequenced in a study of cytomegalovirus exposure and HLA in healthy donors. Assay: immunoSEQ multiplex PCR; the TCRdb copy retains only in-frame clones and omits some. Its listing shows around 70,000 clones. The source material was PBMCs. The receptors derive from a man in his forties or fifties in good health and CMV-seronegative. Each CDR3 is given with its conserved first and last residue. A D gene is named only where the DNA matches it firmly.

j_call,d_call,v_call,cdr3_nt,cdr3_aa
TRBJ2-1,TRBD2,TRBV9,TGTGCCAGCAGCGGAGAGCGGGGACCCTACAATGAGCAGTTCTTC,CASSGERGPYNEQFF
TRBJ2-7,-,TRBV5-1,TGCGCCAGCAGCTTGACCAGCGACGAGCAGTACTTC,CASSLTSDEQYF
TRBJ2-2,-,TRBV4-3,TGCGCCAGCAGACTAGGGACATCGAACACCGGGGAGCTGTTTTTT,CASRLGTSNTGELFF
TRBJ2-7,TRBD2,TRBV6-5,TGTGCCAGCAGTTACTCAGCAGCGGGAGGTCGCTACGAGCAGTACTTC,CASSYSAAGGRYEQYF
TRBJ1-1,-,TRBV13,TGTGCCAGCAGCTTACCGGGGTACACTGAAGCTTTCTTT,CASSLPGYTEAFF
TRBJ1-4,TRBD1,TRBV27,TGTGCCAGCAGTTCACAGGACAGGGCGCCTAATGAAAAACTGTTTTTT,CASSSQDRAPNEKLFF
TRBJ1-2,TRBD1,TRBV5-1,TGCGCCAGCAGCTCCGGGACAGTGGGTGACTATGGCTACACCTTC,CASSSGTVGDYGYTF
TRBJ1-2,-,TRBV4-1,TGCGCCAGCAGCCAAGTTTTGGGAGCTAACTATGGCTACACCTTC,CASSQVLGANYGYTF
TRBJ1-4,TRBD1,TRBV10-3,TGTGCCATCGGGACAGGCGATGAAAAACTGTTTTTT,CAIGTGDEKLFF
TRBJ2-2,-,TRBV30,TGTGCCTGGAGTGTACAGGGGGGGACCGGGGAGCTGTTTTTT,CAWSVQGGTGELFF
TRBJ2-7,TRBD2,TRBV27,TGTGCCAGCAGTTCCTTGCGGAGCGGGATATCCTACGAGCAGTACTTC,CASSSLRSGISYEQYF
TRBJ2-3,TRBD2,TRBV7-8,TGTGCCAGCAGCTTGGGGGGGCTAGCGGGAGGGACAGATACGCAGTATTTT,CASSLGGLAGGTDTQYF
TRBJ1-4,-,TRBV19,TGTGCCAGTAGTCTACAGGGCCCGCGTAATGAAAAACTGTTTTTT,CASSLQGPRNEKLFF
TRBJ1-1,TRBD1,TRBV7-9,TGTGCCAGCAGCTTAGCGGCAGGGGGAGGCACTGAAGCTTTCTTT,CASSLAAGGGTEAFF
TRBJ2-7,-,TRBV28,TGTGCCAGCAGTCCGGGAGACGATTCAATCGGGCACGAGCAGTACTTC,CASSPGDDSIGHEQYF
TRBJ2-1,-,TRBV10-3,TGTGCCATCAGTAGCGGCCGCTCCTACAATGAGCAGTTCTTC,CAISSGRSYNEQFF
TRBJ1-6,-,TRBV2,TGTGCCAGCAAACAGGACGGAAATTCACCCCTCCACTTT,CASKQDGNSPLHF
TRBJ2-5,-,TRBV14,TGTGCCAGCAGCCAAGCCGGGGGGCTTGGAGAGACCCAGTACTTC,CASSQAGGLGETQYF
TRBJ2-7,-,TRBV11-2,TGTGCCAGCAGCTTAGGAGGGAATTCGCCCTACGAGCAGTACTTC,CASSLGGNSPYEQYF
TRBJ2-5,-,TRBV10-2,TGCGCCGTCGGAGAGACCCAGTACTTC,CAVGETQYF
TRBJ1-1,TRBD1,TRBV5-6,TGTGCCAGCAGCTTGGTACGGCAGGGGGGCACTGAAGCTTTCTTT,CASSLVRQGGTEAFF
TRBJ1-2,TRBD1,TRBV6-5,TGTGCCAGCAGGGACAGGGTTAACTATGGCTACACCTTC,CASRDRVNYGYTF
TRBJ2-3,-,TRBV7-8,TGTGCCAGCAGCTTGACTAGGGGCACAGATACGCAGTATTTT,CASSLTRGTDTQYF
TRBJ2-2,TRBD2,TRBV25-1,TGTGCCAGCAGTGGGGGGGGACCGCCGATCACCGGGGAGCTGTTTTTT,CASSGGGPPITGELFF
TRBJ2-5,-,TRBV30,TGTGCCTGGGGAGGTGGGAGAGGCCAAGAGACCCAGTACTTC,CAWGGGRGQETQYF
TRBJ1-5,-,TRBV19,TGTGCCAGTAGTATAACTTCGGGGGGCCGAAGCAATCAGCCCCAGCATTTT,CASSITSGGRSNQPQHF
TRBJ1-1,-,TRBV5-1,TGCGCCAGCAGGTTCCGGGATATGAACACTGAAGCTTTCTTT,CASRFRDMNTEAFF
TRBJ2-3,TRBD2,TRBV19,TGTGCCAGTAGTATGACCGAGGGACTAGCGGGGGGGACAGATACGCAGTATTTT,CASSMTEGLAGGTDTQYF
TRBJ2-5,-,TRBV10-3,TGTGCCTCCATGGACATAGGGGAGACCCAGTACTTC,CASMDIGETQYF
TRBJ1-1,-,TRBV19,TGTGCCAGTAGTGTCGACAGGTACACTGAGGCTTTCTTT,CASSVDRYTEAFF
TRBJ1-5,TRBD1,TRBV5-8,TGTGCCAGCAGCTTGGCAGGGGGCATGTTTCAGCCCCAGCATTTT,CASSLAGGMFQPQHF
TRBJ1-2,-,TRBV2,TGTGCCAGCAGCCCAGAGGGGAGGGCCTATGGCTACACCTTC,CASSPEGRAYGYTF
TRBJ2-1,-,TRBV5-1,TGCGCCAGCAGCTCTCTCCATGAGCAGTTCTTC,CASSSLHEQFF
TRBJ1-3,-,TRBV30,TGTGCCTGGAGCACCTTTGGCAGGGGATCTGGAAACACCATATATTTT,CAWSTFGRGSGNTIYF
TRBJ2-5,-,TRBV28,TGTGCCAGCAGTTTACAGGGAGAGACCCAGTACTTC,CASSLQGETQYF
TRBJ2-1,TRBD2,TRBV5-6,TGTGCCAGCAGCTCGTGGACTAGCGGGGTTACGTACGACAATGAGCAGTTCTTC,CASSSWTSGVTYDNEQFF
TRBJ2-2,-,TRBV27,TGTGCCAGCAGGATCTTATTAGACACCGGGGAGCTGTTTTTT,CASRILLDTGELFF
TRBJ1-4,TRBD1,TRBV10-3,TGTGCCAGCAAGGAGGACAGGGGTAATGAAAAACTGTTTTTT,CASKEDRGNEKLFF
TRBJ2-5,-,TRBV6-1,TGTGCCAGCAGTGAACGAATCCCAGGGGCCTCGTACCAAGAGACCCAGTACTTC,CASSERIPGASYQETQYF
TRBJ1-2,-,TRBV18,TGTGCCAGCTCACGACCACCCACTGCTTATGGCTACACCTTC,CASSRPPTAYGYTF
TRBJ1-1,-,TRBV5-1,TGCGCCAGCAGCCATGGACAGCCGAACACTGAAGCTTTCTTT,CASSHGQPNTEAFF
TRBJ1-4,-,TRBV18,TGTGCCAGCTCACTGGACAGTATAAATGAAAAACTGTTTTTT,CASSLDSINEKLFF
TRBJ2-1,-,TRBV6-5,TGTGCCAGCAGTTACGCGGGAACGGGATACAATGAGCAGTTCTTC,CASSYAGTGYNEQFF
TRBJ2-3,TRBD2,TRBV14,TGTGCCAGCAGCCAGACTAGCGGGGGGACAGATACGCAGTATTTT,CASSQTSGGTDTQYF
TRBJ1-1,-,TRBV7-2,TGTGCCAGCAGCTTATGGTTGGCCGCGAACACTGAAGCTTTCTTT,CASSLWLAANTEAFF
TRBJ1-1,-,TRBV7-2,TGTGCCAGCAGCTTAGTCAGGGCGAACACTGAAGCTTTCTTT,CASSLVRANTEAFF
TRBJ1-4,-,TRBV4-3,TGCGCCAGCAGCCCGGGGGAATCCAATGAAAAACTGTTTTTT,CASSPGESNEKLFF
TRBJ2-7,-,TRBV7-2,TGTGCCAGCAAGCAGGGCGGCTCCTTTTACGAGCAGTACTTC,CASKQGGSFYEQYF
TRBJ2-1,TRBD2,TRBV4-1,TGCGCCAGCAGCCAAGATCTCCGGACTAGTCTATTTGAGCAGTTCTTC,CASSQDLRTSLFEQFF
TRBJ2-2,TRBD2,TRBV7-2,TGTGCCAGCAGCCGGGGACTAGGGGCCAACGGGGAGCTGTTTTTT,CASSRGLGANGELFF
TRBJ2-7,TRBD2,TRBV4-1,TGCGCCAGCAGTGGCCTAGCGGGGACCTACGAGCAGTACTTC,CASSGLAGTYEQYF
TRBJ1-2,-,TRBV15,TGTGCCACCAGCAGATCACGGACTGCCCAGGGGCTCTATGGCTACACCTTC,CATSRSRTAQGLYGYTF
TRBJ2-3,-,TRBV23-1,TGCGCCAGCAGTCAATTACGGTGGAGCACAGATACGCAGTATTTT,CASSQLRWSTDTQYF
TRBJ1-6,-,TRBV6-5,TGTGCCAGCAGGACCGGTTCGGGGTCACCCCTCCACTTT,CASRTGSGSPLHF
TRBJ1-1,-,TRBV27,TGTGCCAGCAGTCCCCCCCCCGGCACTGAAGCTTTCTTT,CASSPPPGTEAFF